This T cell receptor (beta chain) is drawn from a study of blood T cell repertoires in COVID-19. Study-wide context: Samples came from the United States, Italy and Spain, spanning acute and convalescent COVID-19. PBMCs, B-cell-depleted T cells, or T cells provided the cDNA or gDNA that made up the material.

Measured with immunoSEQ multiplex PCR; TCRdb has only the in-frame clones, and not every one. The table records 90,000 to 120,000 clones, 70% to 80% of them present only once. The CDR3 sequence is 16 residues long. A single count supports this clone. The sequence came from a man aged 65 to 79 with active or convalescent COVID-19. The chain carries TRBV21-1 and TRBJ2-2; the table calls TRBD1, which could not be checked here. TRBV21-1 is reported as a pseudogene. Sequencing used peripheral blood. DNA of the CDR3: TGTGCCAGCAGCAAAGAGCTGGGACAGGGTACCGGGGAGCTGTTTTTT. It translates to CASSKELGQGTGELFF.